This T cell receptor beta chain was documented in a study of T cell clusters in autoimmune cytopenias. This clonotype ranks as medium-sized in terms of frequency. Some 38,000 genome equivalents of blood DNA were amplified for TRB. TRB was amplified by touch-down multiplex PCR, primer pools A and B combined. TCRdb reprocessed the multiplex PCR reads and keeps a single row for each CDR3 protein, giving no DNA. The listing contains 6,500 to 7,500 distinct CDR3 sequences. The length of the CDR3 is 14 residues. CDR1 is SQVTM and CDR2 is ANQGSEA in the germline V gene. The TCR was taken from a human donor with an autoimmune cytopenia or autoimmune hepatitis (not recorded which). The sequenced material came from peripheral blood. V usage is TRBV29-1 and J usage is TRBJ2-3; TCRdb selects TRBD2, and the lack of DNA leaves this call unchecked. The CDR3 loop reads CSVVRTSGGNTQYF.